The next 15 T cell receptor beta chains were all read from a single sample in a study of CD8+ T cells in alopecia areata. The sequencing template was cDNA reverse transcribed from extracted RNA. Sequenced by immunoSEQ multiplex PCR; TCRdb stores in-frame clones only, minus some. Among fewer than 150,000 clones listed, roughly two thirds were seen once. The sequenced sample consisted of CD4+ T cells sorted from blood. The receptors here all came from a human donor in good health.

This clone was seen a few times. The chain recombines TRBV29-1 with TRBJ2-1; D is unclear. Germline V gene sequence: CDR1 SQVTM, CDR2 ANQGSEA. CDR3 length: 12 amino acids. Trimming left V 8 bases short and J 10 bases short, with 18 bases between. The CDR3 sequence: CSSSDRVGEQFF. Here the CDR3 DNA reads TGCAGCTCCTCGGACCGAGTTGGCGAGCAGTTCTTC.

This clone was detected a few times. The chain uses TRBV14 and TRBJ2-1; D is ambiguous. V was pared by 5 bases and J by 6 bases, with 5 bases between. The CDR3 is 11 residues long. Germline values: CDR1 SGHDN, CDR2 FVKESK. The DNA for the CDR3 is TGTGCCAGCAGCAACTTCAATGAGCAGTTCTTC. This gives the protein CASSNFNEQFF. The full variable domain, rest sourced from reference TRBV14 and TRBJ2-1, is EAGVTQFPSHSVIEKGQTVTLRCDPISGHDNLYWYRRVMGKEIKFLLHFVKESKQDESGMPNNRFLAERTGGTYSTLKVQPAELEDSGVYFCASSNFNEQFFGPGTRLTVL.

This clone has a handful of counts. V gene TRBV19 combines with J gene TRBJ1-1; D gene unclear. V lost 5 bases and J 0 bases, leaving 7 bases between the germline ends. The CDR3 consists of 13 residues. Germline CDR1 reads LNHDA; CDR2 reads SQIVND (reference sequence). The CDR3 sequence is CASSWTMNTEAFF. DNA for the CDR3: TGTGCCAGTAGTTGGACCATGAACACTGAAGCTTTCTTT.

This clone was recorded a few times. The chain couples TRBV6-6 to TRBJ1-5; D not resolved. The CDR3 runs 14 residues. Trimming took off 4 bases at V and 4 bases at J, with 11 bases between the two ends. Germline V gene lookup returns CDR1 MNHNY and CDR2 SVGAGI (reference sequence). CDR3 protein: CASSSEALNQPQHF. As DNA, the CDR3 is TGTGCCAGCAGTTCAGAAGCTCTTAATCAGCCCCAGCATTTT.

This sequence joins TRBV7-9 and TRBJ2-7; no definite D call. The CDR3 contains 12 residues. V shed 7 bases and J shed 3 bases, with 10 bases lying between them. Per germline, CDR1 SEHNR and CDR2 FQNEAQ (reference sequence). The CDR3: CASTDFDYEQYF. The CDR3 region has the DNA TGTGCCAGCACGGATTTCGACTACGAGCAGTACTTC.

The chain employs TRBV4-1 and TRBJ2-2, with TRBD2 matching over 8 bases. Germline trimming cut 4 bases from V and 5 bases from J; bases unmatched to any gene: 9. There are 16 residues in the CDR3. Germline values: CDR1 MGHRA, CDR2 YSYEKL. CDR3: CASSLSRGGLTGELFF. In nucleotides, the CDR3 is TGCGCCAGCAGCCTCTCCCGGGGGGGATTAACCGGGGAGCTGTTTTTT.

This clone was counted between two and nine times. The chain employs TRBV5-1 and TRBJ1-3; TRBD1 matches at 8 bases. Trimming took 2 bases from V and 10 from J; bases not matched to a gene: 8. The CDR3 is 14 residues long. Germline V CDR1 and CDR2: SGHRS, YFSETQ. Here the CDR3 reads CASSFGRGQETIYF. The CDR3, as DNA: TGCGCCAGCAGCTTCGGGCGGGGACAGGAAACCATATATTTT.

The J gene is TRBJ1-2, the V gene TRBV7-3; D might be TRBD1 (6 bases). The V gene's germline CDR1 is SGHTA and CDR2 FQGTGA. The CDR3 is 14 amino acids. Between the trimmed V and J ends, which lost 5 bases and 6 bases, there was a span of 16 bases. The CDR3: CASSPLGGTDGYTF. DNA of the CDR3: TGTGCCAGCAGCCCCCTAGGGGGTACCGATGGCTACACCTTC.

The V gene is TRBV6-5, the J gene TRBJ1-1, with D hard to call. This CDR3 has 13 amino acids. V gave up 2 bases and J gave up 1 base, with 5 bases separating them. CDR1 and CDR2 from the germline V gene are MNHEY and SVGAGI. The CDR3 DNA follows: TGTGCCAGCAGTTACCACAGGAACACTGAAGCTTTCTTT. This translates into CASSYHRNTEAFF.

The rearrangement uses TRBV10-3 and TRBJ2-3; D is perhaps TRBD2 (7 bases). This CDR3 comprises 14 residues. Trimming cost V 6 bases and J 4 bases, with 14 bases left between them. Germline V lookup: CDR1 ENHRY, CDR2 SYGVKD. The CDR3 region is CAIRGGVNADTQYF. DNA of the CDR3: TGTGCCATCAGAGGGGGGGTGAACGCAGATACGCAGTATTTT.

The V call is TRBV9, the J call TRBJ1-5; TRBD1 might be the D (6 bases). Trimming shortened V by 4 bases and J by 3 bases, and 11 bases separated the two germline ends. This CDR3 is 14 amino acids long. Germline loops: CDR1 SGDLS, CDR2 YYNGEE. This CDR3 reads CASSSGQINQPQHF. CDR3 DNA: TGTGCCAGCAGCTCTGGACAGATCAATCAGCCCCAGCATTTT.

This chain joins TRBV7-9 and TRBJ2-3, with 10 bases fitting TRBD2. The CDR3 length is 16 residues. Germline CDR1 and CDR2: SEHNR and FQNEAQ (reference sequence). Unmatched junction bases numbered 5, after V lost 5 bases and J lost 0 bases. CDR3 protein: CASSRTSGVSTDTQYF. CDR3 DNA sequence: TGTGCCAGCAGCCGAACTAGCGGGGTTAGCACAGATACGCAGTATTTT.

This clone occurred a few times. This rearrangement joins TRBV6-6 to TRBJ2-7, with TRBD1 as a possible D gene (6 bases). Germline loops: CDR1 MNHNY, CDR2 SVGAGI (reference sequence). Trimming cost V 4 bases and J 6 bases, with 13 bases left between them. The CDR3 is 13 residues long. The CDR3 region has the DNA TGTGCCAGCAGTTCTATAGGACAGAGCGAGCAGTACTTC. Translating gives CASSSIGQSEQYF.

The chain uses TRBV11-2 and TRBJ2-5; perhaps TRBD2 as D (6 bases). V lost 5 bases to trimming and J lost 2 bases, with 15 bases between them. The germline V gene encodes CDR1 SGHAT and CDR2 FQNNGV. The CDR3 sequence is 15 residues long. This CDR3 reads CASSTEGGVQETQYF. CDR3 nucleotide sequence: TGTGCCAGCAGCACCGAGGGCGGGGTTCAAGAGACCCAGTACTTC.

The chain recombines TRBV4-2 with TRBJ2-7; TRBD1 aligns across 8 bases. Unmatched junction bases numbered 9, after V lost 4 bases and J lost 4 bases. The CDR3 consists of 15 residues. Germline V gene data show CDR1 as LGHNA and CDR2 as YNFKEQ. The chain's CDR3 is CASSRGGQGAYEQYF. The CDR3 DNA reads as TGTGCCAGCAGCCGAGGGGGGCAGGGGGCTTACGAGCAGTACTTC.